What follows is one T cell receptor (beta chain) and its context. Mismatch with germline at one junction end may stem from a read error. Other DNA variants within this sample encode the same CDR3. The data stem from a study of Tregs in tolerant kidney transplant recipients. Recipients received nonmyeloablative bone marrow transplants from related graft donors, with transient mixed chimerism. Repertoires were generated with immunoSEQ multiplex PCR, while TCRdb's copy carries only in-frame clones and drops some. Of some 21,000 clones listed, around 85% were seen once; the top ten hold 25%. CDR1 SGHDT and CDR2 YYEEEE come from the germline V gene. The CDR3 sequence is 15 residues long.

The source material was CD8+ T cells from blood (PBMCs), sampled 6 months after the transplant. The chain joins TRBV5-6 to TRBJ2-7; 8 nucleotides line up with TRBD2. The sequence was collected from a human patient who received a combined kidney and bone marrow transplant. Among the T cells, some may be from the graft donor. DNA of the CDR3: TGTGCCAGCAGCTTAGGTGGTAGCGGGACCTATGAGCAGTACTTC. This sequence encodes CASSLGGSGTYEQYF.